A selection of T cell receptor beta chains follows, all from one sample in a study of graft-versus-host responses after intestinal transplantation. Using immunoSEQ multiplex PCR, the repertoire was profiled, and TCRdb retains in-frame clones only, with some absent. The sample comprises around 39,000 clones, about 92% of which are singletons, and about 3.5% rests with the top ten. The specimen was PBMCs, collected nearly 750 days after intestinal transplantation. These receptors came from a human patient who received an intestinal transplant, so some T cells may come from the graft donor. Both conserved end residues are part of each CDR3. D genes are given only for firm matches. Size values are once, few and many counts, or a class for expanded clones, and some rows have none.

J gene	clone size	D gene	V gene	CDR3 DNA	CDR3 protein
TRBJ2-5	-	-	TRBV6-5	TGTGCCAGCAGTTACTACGGGGAGGGGGGGGAGACCCAGTACTTC	CASSYYGEGGETQYF
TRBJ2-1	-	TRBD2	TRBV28	TGTGCCAGCATTCGGGAGGGGTACAATGAGCAGTTCTTC	CASIREGYNEQFF
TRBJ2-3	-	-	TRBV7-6	TGTGCCAGCAGCTTAGGGTCCCCACTCGATACGCAGTATTTT	CASSLGSPLDTQYF
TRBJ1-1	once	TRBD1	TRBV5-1	TGCGCCAGCAGCTTGGCCCATTTTGGGACAGGGGAAGAAGCTTTCTTT	CASSLAHFGTGEEAFF
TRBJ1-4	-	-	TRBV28	TGTGCCAGCAGTTTTGATGGCGTGGGCAATGAAAAACTGTTTTTT	CASSFDGVGNEKLFF
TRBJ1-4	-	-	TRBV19	TGTGCCAGTGGCGGGGAGAGGGAAAAACTGTTTTTT	CASGGEREKLFF
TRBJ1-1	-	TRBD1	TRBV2	TGTGCCAGCAGTGCCCAGGGGGCCCACACTGAAGCTTTCTTT	CASSAQGAHTEAFF
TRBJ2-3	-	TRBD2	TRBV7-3	TGTGCCAGCAGCTTAGGGACTAGCGGGACAGATACGCAGTATTTT	CASSLGTSGTDTQYF
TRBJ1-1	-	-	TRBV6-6	TGTGCCAGCACCCGATCAGGGCAGGAAGCTTTCTTT	CASTRSGQEAFF
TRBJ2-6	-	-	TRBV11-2	TGTGCCAGCAGCTCGCTCACGGGATCCTCTGGGGCCAACGTCCTGACTTTC	CASSSLTGSSGANVLTF
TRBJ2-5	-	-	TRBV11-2	TGTGCCAGCAGCTTAGATCTCGAAGAGACCCAGTACTTC	CASSLDLEETQYF
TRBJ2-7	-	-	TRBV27	TGTGCCAGCCTTCCCGGCGAGGGTCCAGGGGCCCCCTACGAGCAGTACTTC	CASLPGEGPGAPYEQYF
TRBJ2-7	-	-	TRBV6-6	TGTGCCAGCAAACCCGCGGCAGGGATACTCTCCTACGAGCAGTACTTC	CASKPAAGILSYEQYF